This TCR beta chain was sequenced during a study of T cells in Graves' hyperthyroidism and ophthalmopathy (dated by TCRdb to about 2019). About the study as a whole: Peripheral blood was sampled at the time of initial diagnosis, prior to any treatment. A discovery cohort of about a hundred patients, approximately 45 with Graves' ophthalmopathy and approximately 60 with stable Graves' hyperthyroidism, was used to find distinguishing TCR V-J signatures. An independent validation cohort of about 20 hyperthyroidism patients and 17 patients who later progressed to ophthalmopathy tested prospective prediction of ophthalmopathy. The approximately 90 discovery patients were randomly split 7:3 into training and test sets. Thyroid tissue and blood T-cell repertoires from about 6 Graves' hyperthyroidism patients were also compared in the study. Following sampling, methimazole starting at 30 mg daily was given to hyperthyroidism patients, and high-dose intravenous methylprednisolone was given to ophthalmopathy patients. According to the paper, TCR Vbeta CDR3 sequencing was carried out on 135 peripheral blood samples, which came from under 50 ophthalmopathy, around 75 hyperthyroidism and about 17 progressor patients.

This clonotype was detected many times. Its antigen is not yet known. No quality values exist for individual bases; no much larger clone is one base distant. Moderately to severely active disease, a Clinical Activity Score of at least 3, a NOSPECS grade of at least 4, and a duration under 3 months were present in ophthalmopathy patients. Patients with uncontrolled infections, other autoimmune diseases, pregnancy or lactation were excluded. Diagnoses were established on the basis of clinical symptoms, serum thyroxine and TRAb, thyroid ultrasound, and orbital computed tomography. PBMCs were isolated from approximately 10 ml of fresh peripheral blood by Ficoll-Paque density gradient centrifugation. Total RNA was extracted with Trizol reagent, and quality was checked on an Agilent 2100 Bioanalyzer. V was cut back by 6 bases and J by 6 bases, leaving a gap of 15 bases between them. The CDR3 starts with the cysteine, ends with the phenylalanine, and has 13 residues. Kept here is only the CDR3 DNA, which spans 39 bases and is read in frame from base 1.

The TCR beta CDR3 regions were amplified from the RNA transcripts. For the first round of RT-PCR on the TCR CDR3, the HTBI primer set was used together with the Qiagen OneStep RT-PCR kit. The libraries were constructed in a second round of multiplex PCR and then size-selected and purified. Sequencing of the libraries was done on an Illumina HiSeq2000 using paired-end 100 bp reads. As for the original processing: Raw data were processed with SOAPnuke, discarding reads with adapters, uncalled bases, mean Phred below 15, or no exact constant-primer or identifier match. COPE v1.2.5 was used to merge high-quality paired reads, and clonotypes were defined as unique nucleotide sequences. Clonotypes were aligned to IMGT TRBV, TRBD and TRBJ reference segments using MiTCR v1.1. Analysis was restricted to V-J combinations with a frequency above 0.0001, which covered roughly 99% of repertoires. A TCS score was defined as the ratio between F50 (clonal expansion) and ExV (chaos), using BLOSUM62-based TCRdist between CDR3 peptides within each V-J. Welch's t-statistics and random forest reduced fewer than 550 V-J features to about 13, which were used in a naive Bayes classifier (R e1071). TCRdb itself trimmed the public reads at Q25 with fastp, ran MiXCR and retained productive beta chains. Entries that share a CDR3 protein sequence are merged under the most common genes and DNA. For this entry, the V and J calls and clone size follow TCRdb and not the study's own pipeline. The sample table holds about 500,000 distinct CDR3 sequences, of which 17% were seen once. Approximately 15% of the sample goes to the ten largest clones.

Points the paper makes about the study in general: In validation, the model predicted progression to ophthalmopathy a median of approximately 6.3 months before onset, with about 71% sensitivity and about 72% specificity. No statistical method was used to set the sample size in advance, and investigators knew the group allocation. A 13 V-J signature model separated ophthalmopathy from stable hyperthyroidism, with around 88% sensitivity and roughly 81% specificity in cross-validation and 80%/75% in testing. Most expanded thyroid clonotypes (frequency above 0.001) were also found in blood, which suggests that blood repertoires may mirror thyroid immune responses.

The chain uses TRBV12-3 or TRBV12-4 and TRBJ2-7; the D assignment is uncertain and may be TRBD1 or TRBD2, with 5 bases supporting each. The sequencing sample was made of blood. The receptor was derived from a woman younger than 35 with Graves' ophthalmopathy. The DNA is as follows: TGTGCCAGCAGGGGGACCGCCAACTCCGAGCAGTACTTC. Translation gives CASRGTANSEQYF.